This TCR beta chain derives from a study of cytomegalovirus exposure and HLA in healthy donors. On this clone: What it binds is unknown.

The study's findings and limits: DRB1 showed the most TCR associations and HLA-C the fewest in a later analysis, as rates varied by HLA locus.

PCR used 60 Vbeta primers and 13 Jbeta primers. Produced via immunoSEQ multiplex PCR; TCRdb's table is partial and in-frame only. The sample has about 270,000 clones; around 86% are singletons. CDR3 length: 16 residues. CDR1 and CDR2 from the germline V gene are MGHRA and YSYEKL. Trimming removed 6 bases from V and 0 bases from J; junction bases left unmatched: 5. The sequenced sample consisted of PBMCs. The sequence was collected from a man aged 40-49 years in good health and CMV-seropositive. The gene calls are TRBV4-1 and TRBJ2-7; the match to TRBD2 covers 13 bases. CDR3 bases: TGCGCCAGCAGTCCGACTAGCGGGAGGATCTCCTACGAGCAGTACTTC. It translates to CASSPTSGRISYEQYF.